The clone carrying this TCR beta chain was detected only a few times. The antigen is undetermined. PCR used 60 Vbeta primers and 13 Jbeta primers. The data were produced by immunoSEQ multiplex PCR, yet TCRdb's version contains in-frame clones alone and is incomplete. Among roughly 110,000 clones listed, around 77% were seen once. The data belong to a study of cytomegalovirus exposure and HLA in healthy donors. Study results and caveats: CMV serostatus was the sole immune exposure information available.

V was clipped by 0 bases and J by 4 bases; unmatched bases: 1. Germline assignment: CDR1 SGHNT and CDR2 YYREEE (reference sequence). CDR3 size: 14 residues. This receptor was taken from a woman in her thirties in good health and CMV-seropositive. Sequences were obtained from PBMCs. V gene TRBV5-4 combines with J gene TRBJ1-2, with 9 bases that match TRBD1. CDR3 residues: CASSLVQGAYGYTF. CDR3 DNA sequence: TGTGCCAGCAGCTTGGTACAGGGGGCCTATGGCTACACCTTC.